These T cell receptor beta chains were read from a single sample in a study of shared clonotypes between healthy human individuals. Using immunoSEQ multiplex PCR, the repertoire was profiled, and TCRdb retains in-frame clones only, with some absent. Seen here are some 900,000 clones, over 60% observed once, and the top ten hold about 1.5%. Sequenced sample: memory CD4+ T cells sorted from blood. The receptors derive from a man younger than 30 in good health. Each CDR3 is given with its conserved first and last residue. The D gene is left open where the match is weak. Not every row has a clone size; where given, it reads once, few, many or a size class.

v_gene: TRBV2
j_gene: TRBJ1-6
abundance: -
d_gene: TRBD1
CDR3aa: CASSEARTGRSPLHF
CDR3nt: TGTGCCAGCAGTGAAGCGAGGACAGGGCGGTCACCCCTCCACTTT

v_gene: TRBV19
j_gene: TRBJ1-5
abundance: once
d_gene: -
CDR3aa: CASSIGLSSNQPQHF
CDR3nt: TGTGCCAGTAGTATCGGGTTGTCGAGCAATCAGCCCCAGCATTTT

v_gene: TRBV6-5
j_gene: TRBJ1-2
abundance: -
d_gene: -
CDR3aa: CASSVQGSGYTF
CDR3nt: TGTGCCAGCAGTGTACAGGGATCTGGCTACACCTTC

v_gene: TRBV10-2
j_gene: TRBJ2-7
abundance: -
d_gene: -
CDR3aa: CASSDREGGWYEQYF
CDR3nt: TGCGCCAGCAGTGACAGGGAGGGGGGATGGTACGAGCAGTACTTC

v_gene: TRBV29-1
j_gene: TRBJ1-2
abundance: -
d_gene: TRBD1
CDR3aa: CSARGGTVLYGYTF
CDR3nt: TGCAGCGCCCGAGGGGGGACAGTTTTATATGGCTACACCTTC

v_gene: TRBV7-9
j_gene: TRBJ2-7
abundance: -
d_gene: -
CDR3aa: CASSWTESHEQYF
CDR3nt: TGTGCCAGCAGCTGGACAGAGAGCCACGAGCAGTACTTC

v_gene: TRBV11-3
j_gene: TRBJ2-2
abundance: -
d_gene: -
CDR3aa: CASSFTSGELFF
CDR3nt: TGTGCCAGCAGCTTCACGAGCGGGGAGCTGTTTTTT

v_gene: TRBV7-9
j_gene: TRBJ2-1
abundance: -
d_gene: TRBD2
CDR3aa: CASSVISGGAGEQFF
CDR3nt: TGTGCCAGCAGCGTGATAAGCGGGGGGGCAGGTGAGCAGTTCTTC

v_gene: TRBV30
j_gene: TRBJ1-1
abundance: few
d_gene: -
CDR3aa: CAWSETENTEAFF
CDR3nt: TGTGCCTGGAGTGAGACAGAGAACACTGAAGCTTTCTTT

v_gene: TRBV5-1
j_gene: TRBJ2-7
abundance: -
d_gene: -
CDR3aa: CASRVVGGQEDF
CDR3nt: TGCGCCAGCAGGGTAGTCGGTGGCCAGGAAGACTTC

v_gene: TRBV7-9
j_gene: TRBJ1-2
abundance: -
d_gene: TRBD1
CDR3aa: CASSLTGIYGYTF
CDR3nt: TGTGCCAGCAGCCTGACAGGGATCTATGGCTACACCTTC

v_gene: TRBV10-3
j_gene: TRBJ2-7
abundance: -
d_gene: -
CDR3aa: CATREVEQYF
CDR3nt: TGTGCCACCCGGGAAGTGGAGCAGTACTTC

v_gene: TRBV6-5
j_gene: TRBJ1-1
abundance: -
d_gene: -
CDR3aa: CAILGGENTEAFF
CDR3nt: TGTGCCATCCTGGGGGGCGAGAACACTGAAGCTTTCTTT

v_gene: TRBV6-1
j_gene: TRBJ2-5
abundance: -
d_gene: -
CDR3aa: CASSVHQETQYF
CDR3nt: TGTGCCAGCAGTGTCCACCAAGAGACCCAGTACTTC

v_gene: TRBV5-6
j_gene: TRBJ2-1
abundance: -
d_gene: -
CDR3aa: CASRDPGPYNEQFF
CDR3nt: TGTGCCAGCAGGGACCCGGGGCCCTACAATGAGCAGTTCTTC

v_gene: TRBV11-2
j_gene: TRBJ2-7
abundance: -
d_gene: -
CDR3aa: CASSLEEEISGQYF
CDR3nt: TGTGCCAGCAGCTTAGAGGAAGAGATCTCGGGGCAGTACTTC

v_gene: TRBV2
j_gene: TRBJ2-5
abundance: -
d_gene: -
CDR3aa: CASSLDPVRGETQYF
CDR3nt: TGTGCCAGCAGCTTGGATCCCGTTCGCGGGGAGACCCAGTACTTC

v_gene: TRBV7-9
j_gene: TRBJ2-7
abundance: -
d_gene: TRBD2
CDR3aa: CASSSSSGRSYEQYF
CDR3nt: TGTGCCAGCAGCTCCTCTAGCGGGAGGTCCTACGAGCAGTACTTC

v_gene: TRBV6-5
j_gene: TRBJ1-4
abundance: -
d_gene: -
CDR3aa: CASRPGATNEKLFF
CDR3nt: TGTGCCAGCAGGCCAGGGGCAACTAATGAAAAACTGTTTTTT

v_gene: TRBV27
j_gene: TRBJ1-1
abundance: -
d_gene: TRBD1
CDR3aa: CASSFRTGANTEAFF
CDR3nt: TGTGCCAGCAGTTTCCGGACAGGGGCAAACACTGAAGCTTTCTTT

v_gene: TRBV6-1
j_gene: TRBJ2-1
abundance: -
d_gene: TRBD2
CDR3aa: CASSAGTSFYNEQFF
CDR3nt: TGTGCCAGCAGTGCCGGGACTAGCTTCTACAATGAGCAGTTCTTC

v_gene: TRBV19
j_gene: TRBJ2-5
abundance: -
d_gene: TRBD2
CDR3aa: CASRKTGLAHQETQYF
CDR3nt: TGTGCCAGTAGGAAAACGGGACTAGCGCACCAAGAGACCCAGTACTTC